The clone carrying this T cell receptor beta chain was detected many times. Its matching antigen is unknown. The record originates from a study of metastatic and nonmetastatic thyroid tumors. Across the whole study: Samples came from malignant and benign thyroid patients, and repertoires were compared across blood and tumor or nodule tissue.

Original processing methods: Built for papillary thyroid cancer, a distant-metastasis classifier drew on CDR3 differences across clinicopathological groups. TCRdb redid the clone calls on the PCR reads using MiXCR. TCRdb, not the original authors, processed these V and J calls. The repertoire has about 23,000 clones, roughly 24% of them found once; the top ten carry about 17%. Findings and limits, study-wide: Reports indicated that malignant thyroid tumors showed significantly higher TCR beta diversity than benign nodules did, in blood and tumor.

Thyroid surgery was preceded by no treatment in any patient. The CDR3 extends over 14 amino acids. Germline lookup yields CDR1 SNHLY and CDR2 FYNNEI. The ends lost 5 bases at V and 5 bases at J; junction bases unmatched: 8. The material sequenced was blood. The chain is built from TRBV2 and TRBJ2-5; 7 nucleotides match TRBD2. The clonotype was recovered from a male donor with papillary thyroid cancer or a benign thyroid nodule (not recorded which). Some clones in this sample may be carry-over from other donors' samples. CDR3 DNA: TGTGCCAGCAGTTTTGGCGGGAGAGGGGAGACCCAGTACTTC. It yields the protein CASSFGGRGETQYF.